These T cell receptor beta chains were read from a single sample in a study of shared clonotypes between healthy human individuals. Data came from immunoSEQ multiplex PCR; TCRdb stores just in-frame clones and leaves some out. The sample lists about 2,500,000 clones; more than 90% were seen once. What was sequenced was naive CD4+ T cells sorted from blood. These receptors were collected from a man between 18 and 29 years old in good health. The CDR3 runs from the conserved cysteine through the conserved F or W. D genes are given only for firm matches. Where a row states a size, it is once, few, many or the class of an expanded clone; other rows omit it.

TRBV5-1	NA	TRBJ2-7	NA	CASSLEAGDVHEQYF	TGCGCCAGCAGCTTGGAAGCAGGAGACGTACACGAGCAGTACTTC
TRBV5-1	TRBD1	TRBJ2-3	once	CASITGGASTDTQYF	TGCGCCAGCATCACAGGGGGTGCTAGCACAGATACGCAGTATTTT
TRBV6-5	TRBD1	TRBJ1-2	NA	CASSRTGEGYGYTF	TGTGCCAGCAGTCGGACAGGGGAGGGGTATGGCTACACCTTC
TRBV6-5	NA	TRBJ1-1	NA	CASSRVGGNTEAFF	TGTGCCAGCAGTCGGGTGGGAGGGAACACTGAAGCTTTCTTT
TRBV4-2	NA	TRBJ1-1	few	CASSQDLGYTEAFF	TGTGCCAGCAGCCAAGATCTCGGTTACACTGAAGCTTTCTTT
TRBV4-1	NA	TRBJ1-2	NA	CASSLTISGQGVARSTF	TGCGCCAGCAGCCTTACAATCAGCGGTCAGGGTGTTGCGCGAAGTACCTTC
TRBV6-5	NA	TRBJ2-3	NA	CASSYLGGIGSDTQYF	TGTGCCAGCAGTTACCTCGGTGGAATAGGATCAGATACGCAGTATTTT
TRBV9	NA	TRBJ2-7	NA	CASSVRAGSYEQYF	TGTGCCAGCAGCGTAAGGGCTGGCTCCTACGAGCAGTACTTC
TRBV7-9	TRBD1	TRBJ1-2	NA	CASSGGRDRGFGYTF	TGTGCCAGCAGCGGAGGCCGGGACAGGGGTTTTGGCTACACCTTC
TRBV10-3	TRBD1	TRBJ1-1	few	CAIRGTAMNTEAFF	TGTGCCATCAGAGGGACAGCAATGAACACTGAAGCTTTCTTT
TRBV6-5	NA	TRBJ2-1	NA	CASSRDIRRNEQFF	TGTGCCAGCAGTAGGGACATTAGACGCAATGAGCAGTTCTTC
TRBV4-3	NA	TRBJ1-2	few	CASSQDRESYGYTF	TGCGCCAGCAGCCAAGATCGGGAGAGCTATGGCTACACCTTC
TRBV5-1	NA	TRBJ2-1	NA	CASSFQGHNEQFF	TGCGCCAGCAGCTTCCAGGGTCACAATGAGCAGTTCTTC
TRBV19	NA	TRBJ1-5	few	CASSIAGAGQPQHF	TGTGCCAGTAGTATAGCGGGGGCAGGGCAGCCCCAGCATTTT
TRBV6-5	TRBD1	TRBJ2-7	NA	CASTSSGQGRYEQYF	TGTGCCAGCACCTCCTCCGGACAGGGAAGGTACGAGCAGTACTTC
TRBV5-5	TRBD1	TRBJ2-2	NA	CASNSGQLELFF	TGTGCCAGCAACTCGGGACAGTTAGAGCTGTTTTTT
TRBV28	NA	TRBJ1-2	NA	CASSLLGYGYTF	TGTGCCAGCAGTTTACTGGGTTATGGCTACACCTTC